This T cell receptor (beta chain) is drawn from a study of blood T cell repertoires in COVID-19 (TCRdb year 2020). About the study as a whole: The collaborator samples originated in the United States, Italy and Spain and spanned the acute and convalescent phases of COVID-19. The repertoires were released in a freely available public database intended as a resource for research on the immune response to SARS-CoV-2. The dataset comprised deeply sampled blood TCRbeta repertoires from subjects exposed to, actively infected with, or recovered from COVID-19. The prospective study material was composed of cDNA or gDNA derived from T cells, B-cell-depleted T cells, or PBMCs. Samples were obtained from the ongoing ImmuneRACE study (first 160 participants) and from 1,000 to 1,500 subjects provided by 6 global collaborators. Where HLA class I and class II types were available, the types were taken from metadata supplied by the sample provider, not from assay-based typing. Nearly every sample came with metadata listing a de-identified subject ID, COVID-19 status, age in years and sex. General findings and caveats noted by the study authors: How much clinical and demographic metadata was included differed by source and by participant, and the metadata was provided uncurated.

The immunoSEQ Assay, a bias-controlled multiplex PCR, was used to amplify TCRbeta CDR3 regions from genomic DNA. On the study's bioinformatics: Within the assay, amplification of reference gene primers was used to estimate how many nucleated cells each sample contained. To quantify the absolute abundance of each unique TCRbeta CDR3 rearrangement, sequence reads were collapsed and filtered. Productive Simpson clonality was computed per sample as the square root of Simpson's diversity index over productive rearrangements. The immuneACCESS repertoire file appears here via TCRdb, limited to in-frame rearrangements. These files lack a portion of the clones; in checked studies, under half of the deficit traces to unresolved V genes, and the cause of the others is not known. The DNA was the basis for D and trimming; V, J and clone size are from that table. This sample is represented by around 78,000 clones; about 89% of them were singletons. The ten largest make up 1.5% to 2% of the sample.

From the germline V gene, CDR1 is MDHEN and CDR2 is SYDVKM. From the cysteine through the phenylalanine, the CDR3 covers 15 amino acids. Left in the record is the CDR3 DNA by itself, 45 bases read in frame from the first base. Trimming takes 6 bases off V and 3 bases off J; junction bases not matched to a gene: 11. Whole blood was collected in K2EDTA tubes by collaborating institutions according to the institutions' own protocols. For TCRbeta analysis, collaborators shipped samples as frozen whole blood, isolated PBMCs, or DNA extracted from either of those sample types. On this clone: The antigen it binds to is not known. No much larger clone is present one base from it, and per-base qualities are unavailable.

The sequence is built from TRBV28 and TRBJ2-7; TRBD2 fits 7 bases in the junction. This receptor was obtained from a woman aged 60 to 75 with acute or convalescent COVID-19. The sequencing sample was made of peripheral blood. Read as DNA, the sequence is TGTGCCAGCAGGGACACCGGGACTATAAACTACGAGCAGTACTTC. Its coded protein is CASRDTGTINYEQYF.